This TCR beta chain was identified in a study of CD8 T cells in ankylosing spondylitis. CDR1 and CDR2 (germline): SGHTA, FQGNSA. The CDR3 contains 11 residues. Trimming cost V 11 bases and J 5 bases, with 12 bases left between them. TCRdb reprocessed the 5' RACE reads via MiXCR and lists one record per CDR3 protein. Among some 250,000 distinct CDR3 sequences listed, more than 20% were seen once. This sequence was found in a male donor with ankylosing spondylitis or in good health (not recorded which). The sequenced sample was blood, either unsorted or a sorted T cell fraction (not recorded which). The V and J genes are TRBV7-2 and TRBJ2-5; D could derive from TRBD1 or TRBD2 (5 bases each). CDR3 bases: TGTGCCTCGACCGGGGCGGAGACCCAGTACTTC. As protein: CASTGAETQYF.